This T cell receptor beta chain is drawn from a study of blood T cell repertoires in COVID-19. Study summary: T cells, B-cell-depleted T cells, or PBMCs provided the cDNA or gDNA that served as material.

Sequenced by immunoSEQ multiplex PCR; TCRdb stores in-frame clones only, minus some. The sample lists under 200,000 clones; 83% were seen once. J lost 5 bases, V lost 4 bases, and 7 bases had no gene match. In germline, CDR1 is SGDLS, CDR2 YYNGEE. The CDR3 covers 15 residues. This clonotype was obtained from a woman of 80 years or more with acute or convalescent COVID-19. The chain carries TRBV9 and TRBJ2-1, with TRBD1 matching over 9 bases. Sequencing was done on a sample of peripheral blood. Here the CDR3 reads CASSFRQGDHNEQFF. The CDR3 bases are TGTGCCAGCAGCTTCAGACAGGGGGACCACAATGAGCAGTTCTTC.